This T cell receptor beta chain was identified during a study of cytomegalovirus exposure and HLA in healthy donors. General study results and limits: Some TCR beta chains (about 170 of them) were listed as cytomegalovirus-associated. CMV antigen specificity was confirmed in vitro for a few CMV-associated chains. According to reports, the classifier identified cytomegalovirus status with high specificity and sensitivity.

J was trimmed by 1 base and V by 1 base; bases with no gene match: 6. The CDR3 spans 16 residues. Germline loops: CDR1 MNHNY, CDR2 SVGAGI (reference sequence). To note about this clone: What it binds is not known.

Assay used: immunoSEQ multiplex PCR; TCRdb lists only in-frame clones, some missing. The sample shows approximately 300,000 clones, about 90% of them seen only once. This rearrangement joins TRBV6-6 to TRBJ2-5, with 7 bases fitting TRBD1. The sample comprised PBMCs. The TCR originated in a woman aged 30 to 39 in good health and CMV-seropositive. The CDR3 DNA reads TGTGCCAGCAGTTACTGGGTAGGGGGCTCCCAAGAGACCCAGTACTTC. It encodes CASSYWVGGSQETQYF.